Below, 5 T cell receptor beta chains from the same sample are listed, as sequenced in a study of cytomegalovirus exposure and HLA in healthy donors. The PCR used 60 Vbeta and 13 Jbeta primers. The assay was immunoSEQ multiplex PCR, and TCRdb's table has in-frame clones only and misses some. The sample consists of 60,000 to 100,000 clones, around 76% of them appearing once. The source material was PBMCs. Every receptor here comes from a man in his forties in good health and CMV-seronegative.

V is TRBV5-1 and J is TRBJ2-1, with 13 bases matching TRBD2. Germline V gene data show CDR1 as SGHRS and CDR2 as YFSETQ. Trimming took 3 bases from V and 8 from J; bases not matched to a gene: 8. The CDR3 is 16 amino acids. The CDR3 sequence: CASSWRTSGSNDEQFF. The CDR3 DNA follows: TGCGCCAGCAGCTGGCGGACTAGCGGGAGTAATGATGAGCAGTTCTTC.

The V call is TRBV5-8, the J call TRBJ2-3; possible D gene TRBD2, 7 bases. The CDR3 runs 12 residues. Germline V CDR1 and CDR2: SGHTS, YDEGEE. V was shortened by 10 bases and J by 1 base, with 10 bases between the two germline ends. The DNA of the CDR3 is TGTGCCCCGGGGGGCCGCACAGATACGCAGTATTTT. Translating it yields CAPGGRTDTQYF.

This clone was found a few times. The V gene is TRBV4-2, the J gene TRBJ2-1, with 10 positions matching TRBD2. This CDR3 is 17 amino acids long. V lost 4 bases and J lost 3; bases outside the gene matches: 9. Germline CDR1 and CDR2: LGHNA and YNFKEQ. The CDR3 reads CASSPGLAARNYNEQFF. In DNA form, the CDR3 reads TGTGCCAGCAGCCCAGGACTAGCGGCCAGGAACTACAATGAGCAGTTCTTC.

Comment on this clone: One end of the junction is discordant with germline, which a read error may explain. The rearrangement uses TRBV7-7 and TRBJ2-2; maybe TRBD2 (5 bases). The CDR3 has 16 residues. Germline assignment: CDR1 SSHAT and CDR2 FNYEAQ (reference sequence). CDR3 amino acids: CASSPSLAANTGELFF. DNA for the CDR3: TGTGCTAGCAGCCCAAGCCTAGCAGCCAACACCGGGGAGCTGTTTTTT.

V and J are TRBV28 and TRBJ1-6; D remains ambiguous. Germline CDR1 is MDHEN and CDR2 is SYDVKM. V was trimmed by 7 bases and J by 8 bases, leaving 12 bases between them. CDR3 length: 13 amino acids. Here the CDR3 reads CASTPRPDSPLHF. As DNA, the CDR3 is TGTGCCAGCACCCCCCGTCCCGATTCACCCCTCCACTTT.